The entry that follows covers one T cell receptor beta chain sequence. The target antigen is unknown. The PCR used 60 Vbeta and 13 Jbeta primers. Using immunoSEQ multiplex PCR, the repertoire was profiled, and TCRdb retains in-frame clones only, with some absent. The table lists 84,000 or so clones, more than 55% of them singletons. The sample is drawn from a study of cytomegalovirus exposure and HLA in healthy donors. Study results and limitations: TCR beta V- and J-gene trimming, according to a later analysis, was linked to a missense DCLRE1C variant. Most TCR sequences were uncommon, yet certain public TCRs appeared in many donors. Cytomegalovirus status was reportedly diagnosed by the classifier with high specificity and sensitivity. Later findings reportedly placed an Asian-associated ancestry cluster below the 666-donor mean for N-insertions.

Germline CDR1 LGHNA, CDR2 YNFKEQ. The CDR3 loop spans 14 amino acids. With V trimmed by 0 bases and J by 4 bases, 3 bases remained unmatched. This clonotype originated in a woman aged 25 to 39 in good health and CMV-seropositive. Sequenced sample: PBMCs. V gene TRBV4-2 combines with J gene TRBJ2-7, with 7 nucleotides matching TRBD2. In DNA, the CDR3 is TGTGCCAGCAGCCAAGAGCGGGGGTGGTACGAGCAGTACTTC. It yields the protein CASSQERGWYEQYF.